This TCR beta chain was documented in a study of T cells expressing NK-cell markers. Using the 5' RACE reads, TCRdb records one entry per CDR3 protein without DNA. This repertoire includes 30,000 or so distinct CDR3 sequences. Sequenced input: blood T cells: a sorted CD56 or NKG2C T cell subset, CD4+ or CD8+ T cells, or bulk PBMC T cells (not recorded which). The receptor's source is a woman between 18 and 69 years old in good health.

CDR3 amino acids: CASSLADVGRSYNSPLHF. The gene calls are TRBV7-8 and TRBJ1-6. CDR3 length: 18 residues. The germline CDR1 and CDR2 sequences are SGHVS and FQNEAQ.